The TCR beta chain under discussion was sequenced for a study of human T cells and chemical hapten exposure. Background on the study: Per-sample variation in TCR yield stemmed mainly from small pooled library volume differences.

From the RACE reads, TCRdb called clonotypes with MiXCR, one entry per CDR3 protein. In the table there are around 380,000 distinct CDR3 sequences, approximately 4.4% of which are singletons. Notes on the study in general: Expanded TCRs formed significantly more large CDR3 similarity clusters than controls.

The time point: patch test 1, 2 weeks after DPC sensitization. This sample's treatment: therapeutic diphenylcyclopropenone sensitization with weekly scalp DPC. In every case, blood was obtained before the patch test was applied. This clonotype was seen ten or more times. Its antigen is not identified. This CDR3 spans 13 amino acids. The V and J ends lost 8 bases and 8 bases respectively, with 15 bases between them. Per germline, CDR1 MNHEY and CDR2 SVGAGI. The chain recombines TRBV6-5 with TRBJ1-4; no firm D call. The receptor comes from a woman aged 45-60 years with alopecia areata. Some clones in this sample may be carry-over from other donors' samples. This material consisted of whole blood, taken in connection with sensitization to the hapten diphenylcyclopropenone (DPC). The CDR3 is CASHSRRNEKLFF. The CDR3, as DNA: TGTGCCAGCCACAGTCGGAGGAACGAAAAACTGTTTTTT.